This T cell receptor beta chain was obtained from a study of cytomegalovirus exposure and HLA in healthy donors. Study background: Across almost 400 genotyped donors, 81% landed in the Caucasian-associated ancestry cluster.

The CDR3 sequence is 12 residues long. Looked up from germline, CDR1 is MGHDK and CDR2 is SYGVNS. A multiplex PCR was run with 60 Vbeta primers and 13 Jbeta primers. Here immunoSEQ multiplex PCR was the method, and the copy in TCRdb shows in-frame clones only, minus some. The sample records some 170,000 clones, 83% being singletons. This chain uses TRBV25-1 with TRBJ2-5; 7 bases are shared with TRBD2. The DNA end is more similar to TRBJ2-7, so the J call may be wrong. The clonotype was recovered from a man over 45 in good health and CMV-seropositive. The sample taken for sequencing was PBMCs. CDR3 coding DNA: TGTGCCAGCAGTCTGGGGGGGGGCGAGCAGTACTTC. Translated: CASSLGGGEQYF.